Listed here are 21 T cell receptor beta chains from one sample, sequenced in a study of vaccination and CD4 T cells after COVID-19. Oncomine TCR Beta short-read sequencing was applied to DNA from cultured CD4+ T cells. TCRdb used MiXCR to reprocess the PCR reads, holding one entry per CDR3 protein. This sample carries about 1,500 distinct CDR3 sequences, around 79% of them seen once, and the ten largest clones take about 45%. These receptors' targets are unknown. This sample's treatment: approximately nine-day PBMC culture with coronavirus spike peptide pools or control peptides (ViraFEST assay). Specimen: CD4+ T cells from blood, cultured in vitro, collected after SARS-CoV-2 vaccination. The receptors here all came from a human donor who had recovered from COVID-19.

The chain links TRBV30 to TRBJ1-5; 8 bases are shared with TRBD1. V shed 0 bases and J 12 bases; nucleotides not matched to a gene: 13. The CDR3 is 15 amino acids. Per the germline V gene, CDR1 is GTSNPN and CDR2 is SVGIG (reference sequence). CDR3 DNA: TGTGCCTGGAGTGTTAATCAGGGGGCTCCCCTGCTCCAGCATTTT. Encoded protein: CAWSVNQGAPLLQHF. The full variable domain, in which reference TRBV30 and TRBJ1-5 provide the parts outside the CDR3, is SQTIHQWPATLVQPVGSPLSLECTVEGTSNPNLYWYRQAAGRGLQLLFYSVGIGQISSEVPQNLSASRPQDRQFILSSKKLLLSDSGFYLCAWSVNQGAPLLQHFGDGTRLSIL.

The chain joins TRBV7-9 to TRBJ1-1; perhaps TRBD1 as D (5 bases). This CDR3 is built from 13 residues. Trimming removed 5 bases from V and 3 bases from J, with 10 bases in between. The germline CDR1 and CDR2 sequences are SEHNR and FQNEAQ (reference sequence). This CDR3 reads CASSVGGDTEAFF. CDR3 DNA: TGTGCCAGCAGCGTGGGAGGGGACACTGAAGCTTTCTTT.

The V and J genes are TRBV7-9 and TRBJ1-5; the match to TRBD1 covers 8 bases. The CDR3 runs 15 residues. Germline V gives CDR1 SEHNR, CDR2 FQNEAQ (reference sequence). V lost 3 bases and J lost 2; bases outside the gene matches: 3. CDR3 in amino acids: CASSFGQGGNQPQHF. CDR3 in DNA: TGTGCCAGCAGCTTCGGACAGGGCGGCAATCAGCCCCAGCATTTT.

By sample fraction, this clonotype is hyperexpanded. The rearrangement links TRBV25-1 to TRBJ2-3; tentative D call: TRBD2 (5 bases). Germline CDR1 MGHDK, CDR2 SYGVNS. Trimming stripped 1 base from V and 6 bases from J, with 14 bases between. This CDR3 spans 15 amino acids. CDR3 DNA sequence: TGTGCCAGCAGTGAATTTCGCATGAGCGGCGATACGCAGTATTTT. Amino acid sequence: CASSEFRMSGDTQYF.

The chain links TRBV19 to TRBJ1-2; perhaps TRBD1 as D (6 bases). Trimming took 4 bases from V and 0 from J, leaving 6 bases between them. The germline V gene encodes CDR1 LNHDA and CDR2 SQIVND (reference sequence). This CDR3 spans 13 amino acids. Written as DNA, the CDR3 is TGTGCCAGTAGTAGGGACACTAACTATGGCTACACCTTC. Its protein product is CASSRDTNYGYTF.

V usage is TRBV20-1 and J usage is TRBJ1-1; D is unclear. The CDR3 sequence is 11 residues long. The V gene lost 3 bases and the J gene lost 7 bases, with 9 bases spanning the gap. Germline V gives CDR1 DFQATT, CDR2 SNEGSKA (reference sequence). The CDR3 protein is CSASRGGEAFF. CDR3 bases: TGCAGTGCTAGTCGGGGAGGTGAAGCTTTCTTT.

The CDR3 nucleotides are TGTGCCAGTAGTATCACCCGGGGGAACACCGGGGAGCTGTTTTTT. Translated: CASSITRGNTGELFF. The genes are TRBV19 and TRBJ2-2, with D possibly being TRBD2 (5 bases). The germline V gene encodes CDR1 LNHDA and CDR2 SQIVND (reference sequence). Trimming shortened V by 3 bases and J by 1 base, and 9 bases separated the two germline ends. The CDR3 length is 15 residues.

The gene calls are TRBV20-1 and TRBJ1-1; 8 nucleotides match TRBD1. The CDR3 is 15 amino acids. The J segment lost 1 base and the V segment lost 3 bases, leaving 7 bases of the junction unmatched. Germline V gives CDR1 DFQATT, CDR2 SNEGSKA (reference sequence). CDR3: CSARNRGLANTEAFF. DNA of the CDR3: TGCAGTGCTAGGAACAGGGGGTTGGCGAACACTGAAGCTTTCTTT.

The chain uses TRBV20-1 and TRBJ1-5, with a weak D call TRBD1 (5 bases). CDR1 and CDR2 (germline): DFQATT, SNEGSKA (reference sequence). V gave up 0 bases and J gave up 3 bases, with 9 bases separating them. This CDR3 is built from 14 residues. CDR3 in amino acids: CSARDPRDNQPQHF. In DNA, the CDR3 is TGCAGTGCTAGAGATCCCAGGGACAATCAGCCCCAGCATTTT.

The J gene is TRBJ1-1, the V gene TRBV18; D is possibly TRBD1 (6 bases). The CDR3 loop spans 15 amino acids. Germline loops: CDR1 KGHSH, CDR2 LQKENI. V lost 4 bases and J lost 1, with 13 bases in between. CDR3 protein: CASSREGGGNTEAFF. Written as DNA, the CDR3 is TGTGCCAGCTCACGAGAAGGGGGAGGGAACACTGAAGCTTTCTTT.

The rearrangement links TRBV11-2 to TRBJ2-3; 9 positions agree with TRBD2. The CDR3 loop spans 16 amino acids. CDR1 and CDR2 from the germline V gene are SGHAT and FQNNGV. Losses at the gene ends were 1 base for V and 2 bases for J; bases not matched to a gene: 4. CDR3 loop: CASSLASGKLTDTQYF. CDR3 coding DNA: TGTGCCAGCAGCTTAGCTAGCGGGAAACTCACAGATACGCAGTATTTT. The full variable domain, completed using reference TRBV11-2 and TRBJ2-3, is EAGVAQSPRYKIIEKRQSVAFWCNPISGHATLYWYQQILGQGPKLLIQFQNNGVVDDSQLPKDRFSAERLKGVDSTLKIQPAKLEDSAVYLCASSLASGKLTDTQYFGPGTRLTVL.

The count of this clonotype is one. This rearrangement joins TRBV20-1 to TRBJ1-6; 10 positions agree with TRBD1. Germline trimming cut 4 bases from V and 5 bases from J; bases unmatched to any gene: 8. The CDR3 loop spans 16 amino acids. The germline CDR1 and CDR2 sequences are DFQATT and SNEGSKA (reference sequence). The CDR3 nucleotides are TGCAGTGCTAACCCAGCCGGGACAGGGGATAATTCACCCCTCCACTTT. Protein sequence: CSANPAGTGDNSPLHF.

The chain employs TRBV20-1 and TRBJ1-2; TRBD1 matches 11 bases. The germline CDR1 and CDR2 sequences are DFQATT and SNEGSKA (reference sequence). J was trimmed by 7 bases and V by 6 bases; bases with no gene match: 13. The CDR3 loop spans 15 amino acids. Here the CDR3 DNA reads TGCAGTGCAGGAAAGGGAGGGACAGGGGGAGCTGGCTACACCTTC. It translates to CSAGKGGTGGAGYTF.

The chain links TRBV7-8 to TRBJ2-3; maybe TRBD1 (7 bases). Germline V gene data show CDR1 as SGHVS and CDR2 as FQNEAQ. Trimming shortened V by 0 bases and J by 6 bases, and 19 bases separated the two germline ends. The CDR3 sequence is 17 residues long. The CDR3 sequence: CASSLARSRGVEDTQYF. The CDR3 region has the DNA TGTGCCAGCAGCTTAGCGAGGAGCAGGGGGGTCGAGGATACGCAGTATTTT.

The chain employs TRBV4-1 and TRBJ2-1; TRBD2 agrees at 8 bases. The CDR3 spans 11 residues. Germline V gene lookup returns CDR1 MGHRA and CDR2 YSYEKL. With V trimmed by 4 bases and J by 12 bases, 2 bases remained unmatched. The CDR3 DNA follows: TGCGCCAGCAGCCGCGGGGGGCCGCAGTTCTTC. Amino acid sequence: CASSRGGPQFF.

The genes are TRBV20-1 and TRBJ1-1; no reliable D call. V was cut by 4 bases and J by 1 base, with 7 bases left in between. The CDR3 runs 12 residues. Germline V CDR1 and CDR2: DFQATT, SNEGSKA (reference sequence). The DNA of the CDR3 is TGCAGTGCTATAGTGGGGAACACTGAAGCTTTCTTT. Protein product: CSAIVGNTEAFF.

A few counts support this clonotype. The chain carries TRBV7-2 and TRBJ2-6; D is tentatively TRBD1 or TRBD2 (5 bases each). V was trimmed by 4 bases and J by 3 bases, leaving 10 bases between them. The CDR3 contains 15 residues. Germline V lookup: CDR1 SGHTA, CDR2 FQGNSA. The CDR3 DNA reads as TGTGCCAGCAGCTCGAGGGGACGTGGGGCCAACGTCCTGACTTTC. Translation gives CASSSRGRGANVLTF.

A few counts support this clonotype. The chain carries TRBV6-5 and TRBJ2-5; D uncertain. The CDR3 sequence is 11 residues long. The germline V gene encodes CDR1 MNHEY and CDR2 SVGAGI. The V gene lost 4 bases and the J gene lost 4 bases, with 4 bases spanning the gap. CDR3 amino acids: CASSFRETQYF. The CDR3 DNA is TGTGCCAGCAGTTTTCGAGAGACCCAGTACTTC.

The chain uses TRBV30 and TRBJ1-5; D ambiguous. The CDR3 consists of 14 residues. V lost 1 base and J lost 6, with 13 bases in between. Germline CDR1 reads GTSNPN; CDR2 reads SVGIG (reference sequence). CDR3 amino acids: CAWSGGRVLQPQHF. The CDR3 bases are TGTGCCTGGAGTGGCGGTCGGGTGCTTCAGCCCCAGCATTTT.

The J gene is TRBJ1-2, the V gene TRBV29-1; 7 bases align to TRBD1. J gave up 5 bases and V 5 bases, and 5 bases lay outside the gene matches. CDR1 SQVTM and CDR2 ANQGSEA come from the germline V gene. The length of the CDR3 is 12 residues. CDR3 DNA sequence: TGCAGCGTTTCGGGACAGAGATATGGCTACACCTTC. Translating it yields CSVSGQRYGYTF. The whole variable domain, remainder taken from reference TRBV29-1 and TRBJ1-2, is SAVISQKPSRDICQRGTSLTIQCQVDSQVTMMFWYRQQPGQSLTLIATANQGSEATYESGFVIDKFPISRPNLTFSTLTVSNMSPEDSSIYLCSVSGQRYGYTFGSGTRLTVV.

CDR3 in amino acids: CASSLRQTYEQYF. CDR3 bases: TGCGCCAGCAGCCTTCGACAGACCTACGAGCAGTACTTC. The gene calls are TRBV4-1 and TRBJ2-7; weak D call: TRBD1 (5 bases). V gave up 4 bases and J gave up 2 bases, with 9 bases separating them. The CDR3 covers 13 residues. Germline-derived CDR1 and CDR2 are MGHRA and YSYEKL.